This section outlines one T cell receptor beta chain sequence together with its context. Antigen specificity is unknown. Amplification used 60 Vbeta primers and 13 Jbeta primers. Using immunoSEQ multiplex PCR, the repertoire was profiled, and TCRdb retains in-frame clones only, with some absent. The table includes fewer than 200,000 clones, roughly four fifths detected once. The source of the sample is a study of cytomegalovirus exposure and HLA in healthy donors. Study conclusions and caveats: Highly shared variants forming one cluster were likely a sequencing artifact.

The clonotype originates from a woman aged 45-65 years in good health and CMV-seronegative. Sequencing used PBMCs.

In nucleotides, the CDR3 is TGTGCCAGCAGCGTAGGACTGACCTACGAGCAGTACTTC. Translating it yields CASSVGLTYEQYF. The V call is TRBV28, the J call TRBJ2-7, with a weak D call TRBD2 (5 bases). Germline V CDR1 and CDR2: MDHEN, SYDVKM. The CDR3 runs 13 residues. Trimming stripped 6 bases from V and 2 bases from J, with 11 bases between.